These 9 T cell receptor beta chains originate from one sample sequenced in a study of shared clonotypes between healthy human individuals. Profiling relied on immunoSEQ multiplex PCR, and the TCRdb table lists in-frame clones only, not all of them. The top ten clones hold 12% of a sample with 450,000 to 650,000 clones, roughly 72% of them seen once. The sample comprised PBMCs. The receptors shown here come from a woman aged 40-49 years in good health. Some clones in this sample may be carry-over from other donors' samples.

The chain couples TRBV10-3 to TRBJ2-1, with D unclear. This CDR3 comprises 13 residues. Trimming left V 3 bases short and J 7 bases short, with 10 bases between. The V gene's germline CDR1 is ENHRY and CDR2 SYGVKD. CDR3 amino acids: CAISDSVENEQFF. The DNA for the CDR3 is TGTGCCATCAGTGACTCCGTCGAGAATGAGCAGTTCTTC.

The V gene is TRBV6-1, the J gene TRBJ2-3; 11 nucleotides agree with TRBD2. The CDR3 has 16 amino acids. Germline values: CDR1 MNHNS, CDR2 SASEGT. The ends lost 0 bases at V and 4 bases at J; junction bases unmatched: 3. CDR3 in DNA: TGTGCCAGCAGTGAAGCTCGACTAGCGGGGTCAGATACGCAGTATTTT. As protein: CASSEARLAGSDTQYF.

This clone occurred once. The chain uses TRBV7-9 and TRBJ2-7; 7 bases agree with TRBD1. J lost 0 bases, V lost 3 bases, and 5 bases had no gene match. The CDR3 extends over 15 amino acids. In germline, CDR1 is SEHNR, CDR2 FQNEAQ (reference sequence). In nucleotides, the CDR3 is TGTGCCAGCAGCTTTACAGGGGCGAGCTCCTACGAGCAGTACTTC. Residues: CASSFTGASSYEQYF.

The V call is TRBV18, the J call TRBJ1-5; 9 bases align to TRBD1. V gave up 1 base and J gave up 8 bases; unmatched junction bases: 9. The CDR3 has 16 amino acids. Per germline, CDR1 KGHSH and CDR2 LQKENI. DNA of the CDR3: TGTGCCAGCTCACCACAAGGGACAGGGAGTAGGGAGCCCCAGCATTTT. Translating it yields CASSPQGTGSREPQHF.

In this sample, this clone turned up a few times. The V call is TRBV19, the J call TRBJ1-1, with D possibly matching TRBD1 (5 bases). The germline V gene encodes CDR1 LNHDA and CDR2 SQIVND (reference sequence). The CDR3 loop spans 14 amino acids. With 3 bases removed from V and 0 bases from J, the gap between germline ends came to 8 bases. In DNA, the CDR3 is TGTGCCAGTAGTATGCAGGGTGTGAACACTGAAGCTTTCTTT. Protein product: CASSMQGVNTEAFF.

The CDR3 loop reads CAISAVGSGNTIYF. In nucleotides, the CDR3 is TGTGCCATCAGTGCGGTAGGCTCTGGAAACACCATATATTTT. The genes are TRBV10-3 and TRBJ1-3; D uncertain. The V gene's germline CDR1 is ENHRY and CDR2 SYGVKD. The V gene lost 4 bases and the J gene lost 0 bases, with 7 bases spanning the gap. This CDR3 comprises 14 residues.

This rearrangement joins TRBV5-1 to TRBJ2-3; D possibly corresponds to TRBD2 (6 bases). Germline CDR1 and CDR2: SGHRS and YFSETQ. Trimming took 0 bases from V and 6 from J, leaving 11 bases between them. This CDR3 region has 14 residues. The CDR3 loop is CASSLAPSGDTQYF. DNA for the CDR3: TGCGCCAGCAGCTTGGCACCCAGCGGGGATACGCAGTATTTT.

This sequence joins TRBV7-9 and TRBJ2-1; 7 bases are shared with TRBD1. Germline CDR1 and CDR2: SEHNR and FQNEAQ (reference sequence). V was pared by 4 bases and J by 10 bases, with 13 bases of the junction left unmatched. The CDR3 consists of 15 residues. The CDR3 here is CASSYTHPSRGEQFF. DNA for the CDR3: TGTGCCAGCAGCTACACCCACCCCTCCAGGGGGGAGCAGTTCTTC.

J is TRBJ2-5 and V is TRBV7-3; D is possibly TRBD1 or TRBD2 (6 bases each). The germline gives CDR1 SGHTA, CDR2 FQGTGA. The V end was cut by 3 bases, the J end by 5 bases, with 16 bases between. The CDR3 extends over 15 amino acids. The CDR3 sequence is CASSLGTRGGETQYF. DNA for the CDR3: TGTGCCAGCAGCTTGGGGACAAGGGGAGGCGAGACCCAGTACTTC.